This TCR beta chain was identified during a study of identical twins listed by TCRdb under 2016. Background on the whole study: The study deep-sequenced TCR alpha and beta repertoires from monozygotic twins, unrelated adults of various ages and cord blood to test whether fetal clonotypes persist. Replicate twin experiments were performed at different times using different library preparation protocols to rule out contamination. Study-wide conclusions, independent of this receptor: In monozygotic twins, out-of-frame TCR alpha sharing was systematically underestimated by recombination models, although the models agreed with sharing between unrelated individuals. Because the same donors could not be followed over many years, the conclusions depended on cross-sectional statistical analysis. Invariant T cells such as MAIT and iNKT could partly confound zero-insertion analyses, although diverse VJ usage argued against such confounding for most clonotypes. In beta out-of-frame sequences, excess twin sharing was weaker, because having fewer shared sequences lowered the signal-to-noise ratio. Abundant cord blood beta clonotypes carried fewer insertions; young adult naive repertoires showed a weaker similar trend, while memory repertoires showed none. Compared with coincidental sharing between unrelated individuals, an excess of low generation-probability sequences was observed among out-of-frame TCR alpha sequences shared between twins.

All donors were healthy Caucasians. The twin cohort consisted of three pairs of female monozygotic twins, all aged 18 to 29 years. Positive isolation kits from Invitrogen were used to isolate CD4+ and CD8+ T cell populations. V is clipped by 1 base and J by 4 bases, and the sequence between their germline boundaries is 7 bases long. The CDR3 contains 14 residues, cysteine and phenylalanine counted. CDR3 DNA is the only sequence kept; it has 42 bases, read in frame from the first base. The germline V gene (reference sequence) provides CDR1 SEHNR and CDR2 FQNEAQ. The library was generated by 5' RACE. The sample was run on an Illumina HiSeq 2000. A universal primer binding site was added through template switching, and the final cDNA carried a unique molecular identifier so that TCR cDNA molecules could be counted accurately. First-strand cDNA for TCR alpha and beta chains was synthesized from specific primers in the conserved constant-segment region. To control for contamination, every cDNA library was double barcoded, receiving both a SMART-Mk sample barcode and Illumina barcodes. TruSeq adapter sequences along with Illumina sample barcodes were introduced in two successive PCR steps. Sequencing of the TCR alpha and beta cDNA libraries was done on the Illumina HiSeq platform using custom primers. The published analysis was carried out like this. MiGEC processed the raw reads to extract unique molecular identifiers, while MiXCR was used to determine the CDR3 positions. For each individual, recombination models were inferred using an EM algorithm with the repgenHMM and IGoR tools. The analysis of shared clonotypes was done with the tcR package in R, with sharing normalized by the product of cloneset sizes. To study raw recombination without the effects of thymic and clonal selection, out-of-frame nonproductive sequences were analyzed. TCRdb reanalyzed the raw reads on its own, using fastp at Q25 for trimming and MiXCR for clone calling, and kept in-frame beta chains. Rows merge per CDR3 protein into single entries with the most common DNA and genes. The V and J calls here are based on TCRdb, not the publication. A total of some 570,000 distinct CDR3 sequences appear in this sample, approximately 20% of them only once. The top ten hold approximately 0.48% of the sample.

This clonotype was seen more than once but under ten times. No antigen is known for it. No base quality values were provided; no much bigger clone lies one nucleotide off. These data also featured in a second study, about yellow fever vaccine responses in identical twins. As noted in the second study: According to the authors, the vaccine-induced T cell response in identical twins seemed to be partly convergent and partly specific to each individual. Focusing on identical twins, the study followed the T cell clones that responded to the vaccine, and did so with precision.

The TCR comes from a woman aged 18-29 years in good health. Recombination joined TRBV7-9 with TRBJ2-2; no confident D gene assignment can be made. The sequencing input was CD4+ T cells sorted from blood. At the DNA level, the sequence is TGTGCCAGCAGCTTAGGAGCGACCACCGGGGAGCTGTTTTTT. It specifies CASSLGATTGELFF.